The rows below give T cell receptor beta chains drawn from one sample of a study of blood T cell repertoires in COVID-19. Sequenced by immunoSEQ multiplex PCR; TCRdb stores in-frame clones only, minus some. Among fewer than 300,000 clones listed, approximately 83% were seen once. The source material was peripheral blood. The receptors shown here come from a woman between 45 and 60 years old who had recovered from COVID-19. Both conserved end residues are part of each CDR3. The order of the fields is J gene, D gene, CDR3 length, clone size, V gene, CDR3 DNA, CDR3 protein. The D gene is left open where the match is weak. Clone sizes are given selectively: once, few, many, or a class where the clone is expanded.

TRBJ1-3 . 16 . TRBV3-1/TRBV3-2 TGTGCCAGCAGCCTAGATGGGCCTCCCTCTGGAAACACCATATATTTT CASSLDGPPSGNTIYF
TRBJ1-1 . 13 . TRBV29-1 TGCAGCGTTGTTCAGATCATGAACACTGAAGCTTTCTTT CSVVQIMNTEAFF
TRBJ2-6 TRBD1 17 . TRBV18 TGTGCCAGCTCACCAGCAGGGGGCATCTCTGGGGCCAACGTCCTGACTTTC CASSPAGGISGANVLTF
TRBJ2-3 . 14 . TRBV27 TGTGCCAGCAGTTTACAGACTAGCACAGATACGCAGTATTTT CASSLQTSTDTQYF
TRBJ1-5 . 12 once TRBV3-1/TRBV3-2 TGTGCCAGCAGCCAAGGAAGAGGGCCCCAGCATTTT CASSQGRGPQHF
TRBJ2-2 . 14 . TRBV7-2 TGTGCCAGCAGCTCACGGACAGACACCGGGGAGCTGTTTTTT CASSSRTDTGELFF
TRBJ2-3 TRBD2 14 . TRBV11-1 TGTGCCAGCAGCCTTAGCGGGGGGCCAGATACGCAGTATTTT CASSLSGGPDTQYF
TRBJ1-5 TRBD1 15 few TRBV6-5 TGTGCCAGCAGTAGGACAGGCCCAAGCAATCAGCCCCAGCATTTT CASSRTGPSNQPQHF
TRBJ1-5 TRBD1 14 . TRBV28 TGTGCCAGCAGTCCCTGGACAGGGTGGCAGCCCCAGCATTTT CASSPWTGWQPQHF
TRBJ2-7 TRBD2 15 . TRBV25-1 TGTGCCAGCAGTCCGAAAGCGGGGCCTTATAGCGAGCAGTACTTC CASSPKAGPYSEQYF
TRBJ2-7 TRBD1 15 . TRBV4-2 TGTGCCAGCAGCCAAGTAGTCCAGGACAGGGATTCGCAGTACTTC CASSQVVQDRDSQYF
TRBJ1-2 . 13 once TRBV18 TGTGCCAGCTCACCACGAGGGGAGGACGGCTACACCTTC CASSPRGEDGYTF
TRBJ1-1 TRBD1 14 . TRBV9 TGTGCCAGCAGCGTAGACAGGGGGAGCACTGAAGCTTTCTTT CASSVDRGSTEAFF
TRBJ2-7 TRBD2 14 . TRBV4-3 TGCGCCAGCTCACCGGGACTAGCGGGAGGCGAGCAGTACTTC CASSPGLAGGEQYF
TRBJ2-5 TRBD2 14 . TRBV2 TGTGCCACCCTTCTAGCGGGGGGGCAAGAGACCCAGTACTTC CATLLAGGQETQYF
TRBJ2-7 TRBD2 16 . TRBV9 TGTGCCAGCAGCGTGGGGACTAGCGGGAGTCTTGGCGAGCAGTACTTC CASSVGTSGSLGEQYF
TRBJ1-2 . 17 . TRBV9 TGTGCCAGCAGCGTAGATCCGGGAGCAGGAGCAGGGTATGGCTACACCTTC CASSVDPGAGAGYGYTF
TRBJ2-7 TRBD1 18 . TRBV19 TGTGCCAGTAGCCCCGGGCGACCGAGGACAGGGTATACCTACGAGCAGTACTTC CASSPGRPRTGYTYEQYF
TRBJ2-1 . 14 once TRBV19 TGTGCCAGTACCCCTACTTACCTACGGAATGAGCAGTTCTTC CASTPTYLRNEQFF
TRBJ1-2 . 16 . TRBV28 TGTGCCAGCCTTGTCGGGCGTGGCAGGGCCAACTATGGCTACACCTTC CASLVGRGRANYGYTF
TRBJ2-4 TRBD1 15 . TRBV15 TGTGCCACCAGCAGAGCTGGGACAGGGTCGAACATTCAGTACTTC CATSRAGTGSNIQYF
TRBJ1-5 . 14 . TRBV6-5 TGTGCCAGCAGTTACGGGGCCGCCAATCAGCCCCAGCATTTT CASSYGAANQPQHF
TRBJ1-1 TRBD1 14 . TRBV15 TGTGCCACCAAGGGCGGACAGGTGAACACTGAAGCTTTCTTT CATKGGQVNTEAFF
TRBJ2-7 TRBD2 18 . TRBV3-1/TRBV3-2 TGTGCCAGCAGCCCCTCCCTCCAGGGTAGCGGGGTGGCTAGCGAGCAGTACTTC CASSPSLQGSGVASEQYF
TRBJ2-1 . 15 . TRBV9 TGTGCCAGCAGCGTAGGGAGGGCTTACCACAATGAGCAGTTCTTC CASSVGRAYHNEQFF
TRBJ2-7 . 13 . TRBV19 TGTGCCAGTAGTCCCGGGTCACCCCACGAGCAGTACTTC CASSPGSPHEQYF
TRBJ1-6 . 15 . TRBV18 TGTGCCAGCTCACCCGAAAGCGGGGGGATTTCACCCCTCCACTTT CASSPESGGISPLHF
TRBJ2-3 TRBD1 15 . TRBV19 TGTGCCAGTAGTACTCGACAGGGATCCACAGATACGCAGTATTTT CASSTRQGSTDTQYF
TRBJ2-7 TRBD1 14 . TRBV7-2 TGTGCCAGCAGCTTGGGACAGGTGGTCTACGAGCAGTACTTC CASSLGQVVYEQYF
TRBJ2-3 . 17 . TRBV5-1 TGCGCCAGCAGCTTATTGGGGGCAATTACTAGCACAGATACGCAGTATTTT CASSLLGAITSTDTQYF
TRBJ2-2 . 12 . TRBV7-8 TGTGCCAGCAGCCCTAACACCGGGGAGCTGTTTTTT CASSPNTGELFF
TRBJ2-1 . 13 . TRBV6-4 TGTGCCAGCAGCTCTCGACAGGCGGCTACCCAGTTCTTC CASSSRQAATQFF
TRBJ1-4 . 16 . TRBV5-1 TGCGCCAGCAGCCCTCACCTCAGGGGCAGCGGTGAAAAACTGTTTTTT CASSPHLRGSGEKLFF
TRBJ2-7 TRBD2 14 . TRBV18 TGTGCCAGCACCTCTGCGGGGAGGGCCTACGAGCAGTACTTC CASTSAGRAYEQYF
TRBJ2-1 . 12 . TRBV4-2 TGTGCCAGCAGCCGCAACCGCGGGGAGCAGTTCTTC CASSRNRGEQFF
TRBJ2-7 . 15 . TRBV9 TGTGCCAGCAGCGGACAGGCCTTTCAGGGGTCCGAGCAGTACTTC CASSGQAFQGSEQYF
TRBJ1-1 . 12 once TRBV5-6 TGTGCCAGCAGCCAGACTTACACTGAAGCTTTCTTT CASSQTYTEAFF
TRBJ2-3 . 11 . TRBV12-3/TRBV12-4 TGTGCCAGCAGTTTGAGATATACGCAGTATTTT CASSLRYTQYF
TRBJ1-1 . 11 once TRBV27 TGTGCCAGCAGCCTAGGCACTGAAGCTTTCTTT CASSLGTEAFF
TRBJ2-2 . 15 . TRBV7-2 TGTGCCAGCAGCTGGCAGGGGCAGGACACCGGGGAGCTGTTTTTT CASSWQGQDTGELFF
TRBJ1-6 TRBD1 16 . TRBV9 TGTGCCAGCAGCGTAGGTTCGGTCAGGGGGAATTCACCCCTCCACTTT CASSVGSVRGNSPLHF